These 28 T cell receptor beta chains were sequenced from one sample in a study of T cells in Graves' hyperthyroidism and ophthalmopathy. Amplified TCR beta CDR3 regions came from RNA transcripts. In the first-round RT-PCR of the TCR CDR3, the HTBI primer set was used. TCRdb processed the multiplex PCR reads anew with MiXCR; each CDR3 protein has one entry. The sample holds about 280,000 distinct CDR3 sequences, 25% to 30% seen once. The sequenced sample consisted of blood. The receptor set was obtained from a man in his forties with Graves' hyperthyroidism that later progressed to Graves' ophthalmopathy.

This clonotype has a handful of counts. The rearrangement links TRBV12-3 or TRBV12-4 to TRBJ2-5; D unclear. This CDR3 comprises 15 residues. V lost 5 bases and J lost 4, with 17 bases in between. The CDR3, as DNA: TGTGCCAGCAGTCGACTCTTCGGCAGTGGAGAGACCCAGTACTTC. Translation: CASSRLFGSGETQYF.

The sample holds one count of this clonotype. The CDR3 is CASSSSSGTHEQYF. The CDR3 DNA sequence: TGTGCCAGCAGTTCCTCTAGCGGGACCCACGAGCAGTACTTC. The chain has TRBV12-3 or TRBV12-4 and TRBJ2-7; TRBD2 matches 9 bases. V shed 4 bases and J 5 bases; nucleotides not matched to a gene: 6. This CDR3 spans 14 amino acids.

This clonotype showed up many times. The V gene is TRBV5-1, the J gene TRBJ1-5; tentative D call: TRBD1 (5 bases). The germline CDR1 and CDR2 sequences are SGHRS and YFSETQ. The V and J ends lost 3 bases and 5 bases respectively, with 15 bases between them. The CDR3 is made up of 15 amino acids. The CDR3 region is CASSSSGPPDQPQHF. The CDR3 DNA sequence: TGCGCCAGCAGCTCTTCAGGGCCCCCCGATCAGCCCCAGCATTTT.

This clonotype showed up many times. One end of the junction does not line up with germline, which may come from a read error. The CDR3 loop is CANSGGIGETQYF. The CDR3 DNA sequence: TGTGCCAACAGTGGGGGGATCGGGGAGACCCAGTACTTC. The chain recombines TRBV2 with TRBJ2-5; D possibly corresponds to TRBD2 (6 bases). CDR1 and CDR2 (germline): SNHLY, FYNNEI. CDR3 length: 13 amino acids.

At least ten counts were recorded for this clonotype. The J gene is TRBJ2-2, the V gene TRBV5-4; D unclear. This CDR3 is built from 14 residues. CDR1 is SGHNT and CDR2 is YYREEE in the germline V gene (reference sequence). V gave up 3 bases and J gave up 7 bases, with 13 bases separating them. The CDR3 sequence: CASSSEDSGGELFF. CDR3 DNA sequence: TGTGCCAGCAGCTCAGAAGATTCGGGCGGGGAGCTGTTTTTT.

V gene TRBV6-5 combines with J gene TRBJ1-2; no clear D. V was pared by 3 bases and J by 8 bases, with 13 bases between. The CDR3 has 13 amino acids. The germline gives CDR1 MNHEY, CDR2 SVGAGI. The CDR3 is CASSYAREVGYTF. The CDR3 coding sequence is TGTGCCAGCAGTTATGCAAGGGAGGTCGGCTACACCTTC.

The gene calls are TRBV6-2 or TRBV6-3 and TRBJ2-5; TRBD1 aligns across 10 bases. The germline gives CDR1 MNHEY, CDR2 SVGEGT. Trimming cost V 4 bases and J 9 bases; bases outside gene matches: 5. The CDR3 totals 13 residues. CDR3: CASSFGQGDSQYF. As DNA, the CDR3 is TGTGCCAGCAGTTTCGGACAGGGGGATTCCCAGTACTTC.

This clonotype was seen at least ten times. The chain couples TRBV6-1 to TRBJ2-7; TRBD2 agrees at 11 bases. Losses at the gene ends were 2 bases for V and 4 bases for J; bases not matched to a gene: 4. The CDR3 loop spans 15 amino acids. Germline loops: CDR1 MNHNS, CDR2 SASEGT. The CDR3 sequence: CASSEPGLAAYEQYF. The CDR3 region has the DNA TGTGCCAGCAGTGAACCGGGACTAGCGGCTTACGAGCAGTACTTC.

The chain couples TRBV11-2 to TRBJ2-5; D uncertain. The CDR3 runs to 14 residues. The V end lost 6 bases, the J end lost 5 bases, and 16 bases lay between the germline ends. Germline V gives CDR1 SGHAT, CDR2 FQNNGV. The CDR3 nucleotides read TGTGCCAGCAGGCTTAGACTCGCTAGGGAGACCCAGTACTTC. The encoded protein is CASRLRLARETQYF.

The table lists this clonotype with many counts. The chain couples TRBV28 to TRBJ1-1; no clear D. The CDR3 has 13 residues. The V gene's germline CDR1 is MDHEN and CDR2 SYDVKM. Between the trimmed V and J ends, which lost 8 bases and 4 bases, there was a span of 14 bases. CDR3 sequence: CASCISASTEAFF. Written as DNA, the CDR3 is TGTGCCAGCTGCATATCGGCAAGCACTGAAGCTTTCTTT.

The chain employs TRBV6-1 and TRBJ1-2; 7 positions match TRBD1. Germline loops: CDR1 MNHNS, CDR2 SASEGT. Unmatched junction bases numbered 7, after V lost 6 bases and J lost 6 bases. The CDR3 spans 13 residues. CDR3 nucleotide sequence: TGTGCCAGCAGCGTTGACAGGGAAAATGGCTACACCTTC. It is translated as CASSVDRENGYTF.

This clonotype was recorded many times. In DNA, the CDR3 is TGTGCCAGCAGCTTAGAATTCCGCGGACAGGGTATTCGCCTGACCTACGAGCAGTACTTC. It codes for CASSLEFRGQGIRLTYEQYF. The chain recombines TRBV11-2 with TRBJ2-7; TRBD1 matches 8 bases. Trimming removed 0 bases from V and 2 bases from J; junction bases left unmatched: 18. In germline, CDR1 is SGHAT, CDR2 FQNNGV. This CDR3 has 20 residues.

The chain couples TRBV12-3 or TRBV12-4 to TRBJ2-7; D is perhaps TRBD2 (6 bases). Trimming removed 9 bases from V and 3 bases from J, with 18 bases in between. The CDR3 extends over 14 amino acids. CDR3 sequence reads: CASETSTGFYEQYF. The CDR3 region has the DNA TGTGCCAGTGAGACTAGTACTGGATTCTACGAGCAGTACTTC.

For the CDR3, the DNA is TGTGCCAGCAGTTTTATGGGCAGGAACACTGAAGCTTTCTTT. Amino acids: CASSFMGRNTEAFF. V usage is TRBV27 and J usage is TRBJ1-1; unclear D gene. From germline, CDR1 is MNHEY and CDR2 SMNVEV (reference sequence). There are 14 residues in the CDR3. V dropped 3 bases and J dropped 1 base, with 9 bases sitting between them.

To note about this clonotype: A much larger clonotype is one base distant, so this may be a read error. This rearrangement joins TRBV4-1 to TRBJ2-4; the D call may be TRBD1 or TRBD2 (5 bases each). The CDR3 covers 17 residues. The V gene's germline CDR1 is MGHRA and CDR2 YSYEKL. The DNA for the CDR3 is TGCGCCAGCAGCCAAGAAGGGCTCGGGGCAGCCAAAAGCATTCAGTACTTC. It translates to CASSQEGLGAAKSIQYF.

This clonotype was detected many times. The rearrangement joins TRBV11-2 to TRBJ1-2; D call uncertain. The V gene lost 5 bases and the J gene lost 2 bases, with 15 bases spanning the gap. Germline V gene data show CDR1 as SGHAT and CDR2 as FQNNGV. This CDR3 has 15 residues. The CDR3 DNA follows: TGTGCCAGCAGCCGATCCGTCGGCAGAAACTATGGCTACACCTTC. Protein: CASSRSVGRNYGYTF.

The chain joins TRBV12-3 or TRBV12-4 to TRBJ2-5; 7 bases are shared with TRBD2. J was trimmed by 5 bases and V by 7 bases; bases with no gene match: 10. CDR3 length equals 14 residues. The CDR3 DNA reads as TGTGCCAGCACCCCTAGCGGAGGGGAGGAGACCCAGTACTTC. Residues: CASTPSGGEETQYF.

CDR3 nucleotide sequence: TGTGCCAGCAGCACCGGGACAGGGGGTTCTGAAGCTTTCTTT. Protein: CASSTGTGGSEAFF. The chain has TRBV28 and TRBJ1-1; TRBD1 agrees at 11 bases. This CDR3 spans 14 amino acids. CDR1 is MDHEN and CDR2 is SYDVKM in the germline V gene. J was trimmed by 6 bases and V by 6 bases; bases with no gene match: 6.

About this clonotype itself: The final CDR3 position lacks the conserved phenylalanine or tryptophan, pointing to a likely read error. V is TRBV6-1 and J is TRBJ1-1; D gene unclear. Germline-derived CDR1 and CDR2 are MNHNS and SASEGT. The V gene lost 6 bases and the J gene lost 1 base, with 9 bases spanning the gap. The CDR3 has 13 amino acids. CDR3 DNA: TGTGCCAGCAGCGGGAATTCGAACACTGAAGCTTTCCTT. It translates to CASSGNSNTEAFL.

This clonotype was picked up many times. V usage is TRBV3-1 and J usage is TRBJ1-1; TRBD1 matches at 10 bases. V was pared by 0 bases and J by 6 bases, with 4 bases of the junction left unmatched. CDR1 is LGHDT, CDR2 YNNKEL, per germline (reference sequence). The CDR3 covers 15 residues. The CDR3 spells CASSQDGTGVPEAFF. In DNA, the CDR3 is TGTGCCAGCAGCCAAGATGGGACAGGGGTTCCTGAAGCTTTCTTT.

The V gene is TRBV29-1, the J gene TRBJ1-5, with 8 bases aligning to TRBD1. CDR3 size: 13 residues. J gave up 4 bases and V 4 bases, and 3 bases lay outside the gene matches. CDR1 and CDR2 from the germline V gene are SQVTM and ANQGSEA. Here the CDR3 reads CSVGDRLNQPQHF. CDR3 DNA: TGCAGCGTTGGGGACAGGTTGAATCAGCCCCAGCATTTT.

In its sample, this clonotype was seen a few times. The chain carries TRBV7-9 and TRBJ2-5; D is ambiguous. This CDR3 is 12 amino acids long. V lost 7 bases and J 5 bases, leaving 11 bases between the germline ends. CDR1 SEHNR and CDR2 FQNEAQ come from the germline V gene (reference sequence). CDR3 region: CASTSSRETQYF. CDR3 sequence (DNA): TGTGCCAGCACGTCAAGCAGGGAGACCCAGTACTTC.

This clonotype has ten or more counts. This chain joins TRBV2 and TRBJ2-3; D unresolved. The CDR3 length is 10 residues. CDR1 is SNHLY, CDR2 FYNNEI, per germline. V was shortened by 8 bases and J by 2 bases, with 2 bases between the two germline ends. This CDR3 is CASYTDTQYF. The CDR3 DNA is TGTGCCAGCTACACAGATACGCAGTATTTT.

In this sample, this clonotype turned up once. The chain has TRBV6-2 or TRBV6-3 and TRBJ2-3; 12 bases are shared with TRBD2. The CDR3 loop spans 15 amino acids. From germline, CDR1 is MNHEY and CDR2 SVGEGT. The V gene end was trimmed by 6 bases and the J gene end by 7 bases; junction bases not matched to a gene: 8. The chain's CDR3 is CASRIRTSGKYTQYF. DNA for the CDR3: TGTGCCAGCAGAATCCGGACTAGCGGGAAATATACGCAGTATTTT.

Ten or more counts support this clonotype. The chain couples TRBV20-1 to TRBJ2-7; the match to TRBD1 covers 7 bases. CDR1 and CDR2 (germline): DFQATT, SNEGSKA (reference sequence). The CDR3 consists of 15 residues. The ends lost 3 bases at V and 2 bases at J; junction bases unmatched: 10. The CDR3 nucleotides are TGCAGTGCTAGGGGAACGGGGACAGAGGCCTACGAGCAGTACTTC. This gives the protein CSARGTGTEAYEQYF.

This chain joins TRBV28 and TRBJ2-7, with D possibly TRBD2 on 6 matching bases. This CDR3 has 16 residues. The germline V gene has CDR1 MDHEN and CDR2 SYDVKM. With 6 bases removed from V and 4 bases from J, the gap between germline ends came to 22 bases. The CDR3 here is CASRHPGGLINYEQYF. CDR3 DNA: TGTGCCAGCAGACACCCTGGGGGACTCATAAATTACGAGCAGTACTTC.

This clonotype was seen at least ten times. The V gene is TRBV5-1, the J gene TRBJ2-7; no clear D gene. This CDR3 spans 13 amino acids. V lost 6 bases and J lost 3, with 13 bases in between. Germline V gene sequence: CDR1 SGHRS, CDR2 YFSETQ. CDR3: CASNTAGSYEQYF. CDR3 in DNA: TGCGCCAGCAACACTGCTGGCAGCTACGAGCAGTACTTC.

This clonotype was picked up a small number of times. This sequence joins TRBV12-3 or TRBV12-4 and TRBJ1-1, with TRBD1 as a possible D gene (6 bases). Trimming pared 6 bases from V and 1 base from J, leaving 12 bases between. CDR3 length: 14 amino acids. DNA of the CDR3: TGTGCCAGCAGCGCCAGCAGGGGGAACACTGAAGCTTTCTTT. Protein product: CASSASRGNTEAFF.